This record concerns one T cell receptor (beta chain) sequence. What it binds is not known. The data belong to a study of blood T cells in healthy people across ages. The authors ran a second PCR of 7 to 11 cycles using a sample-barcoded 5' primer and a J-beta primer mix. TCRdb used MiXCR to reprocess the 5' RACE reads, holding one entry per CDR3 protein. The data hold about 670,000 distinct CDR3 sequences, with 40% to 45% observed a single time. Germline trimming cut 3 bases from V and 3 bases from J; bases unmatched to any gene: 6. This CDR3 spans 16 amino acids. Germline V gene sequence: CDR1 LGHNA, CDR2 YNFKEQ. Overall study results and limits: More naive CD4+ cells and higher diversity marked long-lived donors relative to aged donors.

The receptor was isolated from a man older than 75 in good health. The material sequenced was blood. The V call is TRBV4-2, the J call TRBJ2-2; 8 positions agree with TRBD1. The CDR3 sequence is CASSHPTGEYTGELFF. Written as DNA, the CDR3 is TGTGCCAGCAGCCATCCGACAGGGGAATACACCGGGGAGCTGTTTTTT.